This TCR beta chain was obtained from a study of cytomegalovirus exposure and HLA in healthy donors (dated by TCRdb to the late 2010s). In terms of the full investigation: In an earlier analysis of roughly 590 of the donors, approximately 260 Gb of sequence data and 100 million or so unique TCR beta sequences from 180 million or so T cells were reported. Across under 500 genotyped donors of the cohort, an average of about 250,000 unique TCR beta nucleotide sequences per donor were sequenced, and roughly a sixth of those sequences were non-productive. The study used immunosequencing to profile the T cell repertoires of about 670 subjects and linked those repertoires to cytomegalovirus serostatus. A separate validation cohort of over a hundred different subjects was used in addition to the roughly 670-subject first cohort. Genome-wide SNP genotypes for about 65% of the 666 donors were used in a later genetic analysis, which treated that subset as a discovery cohort. Donor age, sex, ethnicity and CMV serostatus were compiled together with the repertoire data. Several DR-DQ haplotypes were treated as single units for association and clustering because of strong linkage in the cohort. Roughly 300 gigabases of sequencing data and tens of millions of unique TCR sequences were included in an early release covering about 700 HLA-typed donors. The aim of the study was to test whether cataloging public T cell receptors could identify signatures of past pathogen exposure. Typing coverage differed by locus: A, B, C, DRB1 and DQB1 were typed in roughly 620-640 donors, DQA1 in 522, DPA1 in approximately 600, and DPB1 in roughly 450. An earlier analysis of 587 of the donors used high-throughput TCR beta sequencing to judge whether each TCR beta V gene segment behaved as functional or pseudogenic. In a later analysis, previously published TCR beta repertoires from about 670 donors were re-analyzed and high-resolution HLA genotyping was added so that TCR occurrence patterns could be studied. In the later analysis, no new phenotypic data were used to find candidate immune exposures; instead, reliance was placed on TCR beta sequences and their occurrence across donors. Among the roughly 430 genotyped donors, around 81% belonged to the genetic ancestry cluster associated with self-reported Caucasian donors. HLA typing covered class I and class II loci at four-digit resolution. Every repertoire in the discovery cohort had been generated on one and the same sequencing platform. To predict cytomegalovirus infection status, the study combined high-throughput TCR immunosequencing, statistical association of individual TCRs with disease status, and machine learning.

As encoded in the germline V gene, CDR1 is SGHAT while CDR2 is FQNNGV. The V and J ends are trimmed by 3 bases and 3 bases, leaving 6 bases between them. Inclusive of the bounding cysteine and phenylalanine, the CDR3 is 12 residues long. Just CDR3 DNA is preserved here, 36 bases in frame from base 1. Broader findings and caveats from the paper: A later analysis associated about 17,000 TCR beta sequences with specific HLA alleles at a false discovery rate of 0.05. In this cohort, only TCR beta chains were sequenced, and detectable features were limited by the absence of alpha or paired-chain data. When HLA alleles, especially DR and DQ, strongly co-occurred, TCR associations were difficult to assign to individual alleles. Because some donors lacked HLA typing at each locus, the association tests relied only on the typed subset. A group of highly shared sequence variants was considered likely to be a technical artifact of the sequencing pipeline. According to a later analysis, parvovirus B19, influenza, CMV and Epstein-Barr virus appeared linked to several top co-occurrence clusters. Most CMV-associated TCR beta chains appeared to be HLA-restricted in a later analysis, and the HLA associations seemed to be driven largely by CMV exposure. A later analysis found that HLA-associated TCR beta chains were more clonally expanded and had lower generation probabilities than equally common non-associated chains. In both the original and validation cohorts, the classifier was reported to diagnose cytomegalovirus status with high specificity and sensitivity. In a later analysis, the rate of TCR association differed among HLA loci, with DRB1 alleles having the most associated TCRs and HLA-C alleles having the fewest. A total of 164 TCR beta chains were listed by the study as associated with cytomegalovirus. Some IMGT-functional V segments, including TRBV6-2 and TRBV6-3, could not be distinguished by the 87-base-pair reads and were therefore excluded. Linkage disequilibrium might explain the correlated functional status among segregating V segments, but an unknown experimental factor could not be excluded. A further reported finding was that TCR beta sequences accurately predicted the HLA-A and HLA-B alleles for most subjects in the first cohort. For the cohort, immune exposure information was limited to CMV serostatus. V-gene and J-gene trimming of TCR beta chains was associated with a missense DCLRE1C variant in a later genetic analysis, and the association was replicated in an independent cohort. Because counts were too low, more than 15 rarely observed V segments, including chromosome 9 orphons, were excluded from the earlier analysis of some 590 of the donors. A later genetic analysis reported fewer N-insertions in productive TCRs among donors in an Asian-associated ancestry cluster than the roughly 620-donor mean. Roughly uniform sequencing depth across donors was assumed in presence/absence analyses, although this assumption may not hold. In an earlier analysis of roughly 500 of the donors, most TCR beta V segments appeared in productive rearrangements about 87% or about 30% of the time, broadly matching IMGT annotations. The authors suggested that the approach could potentially be generalized to other disease states and immunological phenotypes. While some public TCRs were present in many individuals, most TCR sequences turned up only very rarely across donors. In vitro tests confirmed that three of the cytomegalovirus-associated TCR beta chains recognize cytomegalovirus antigens.

The cohort consisted of 666 healthy bone marrow donors. At the time of sampling, every cohort member was nominally healthy, though immune exposures that went unrecorded were likely present. The donor tested CMV seronegative, placing the donor among the roughly 350 seronegative members of the cohort. A peripheral blood sample was collected from each donor, and TCR beta sequencing was performed on peripheral blood mononuclear cells. The Qiagen DNeasy Blood Extraction Kit was used to extract genomic DNA from the blood cell samples. Concerning this clone itself: The antigen it recognizes is unknown. No quality values exist for individual bases; no much larger clone is one base distant.

The library was obtained by the immunoSEQ multiplex PCR assay. For the multiplex PCR, a mixture combining 60 forward primers for TCR Vbeta segments and 13 reverse primers for TCR Jbeta segments was used. Amplification of the CDR3 region of rearranged TCR beta genes was performed with a multiplex PCR assay on genomic DNA. On the Illumina HiSeq System, the amplified TCR beta libraries were sequenced as 87-base-pair reads. On the study's bioinformatics: Across the 640 or so repertoires, a later analysis counted tens of millions of unique TCR beta chains, some 11 million of which were shared by at least two donors. Raw reads were error-corrected and collapsed into unique sequences by a nearest-neighbor algorithm in which closely related sequences were merged to remove PCR and sequencing errors. V, D and J gene segments were assigned by aligning CDR3 sequences to IMGT reference sequences. For a sequence to be retained, a match of at least six nucleotides was required to both a V gene segment and a J gene segment. Rearrangements were called productive when the CDR3 lacked stop codons and stayed in frame with V and J; all others were non-productive. Following IMGT convention, CDR3 was defined as the stretch from the second conserved V-encoded cysteine up to the conserved J-encoded phenylalanine. Sequences without an unambiguous match to a single V gene segment were excluded from the earlier analysis of several hundred of the donors. In an earlier analysis of more than 500 of the donors, a V segment was called functional when productive rearrangements were above 56.7%, and segregating when the standard deviation between donors exceeded 5%. A statistical classification framework was built to diagnose cytomegalovirus status from the catalog of TCR beta chain sequences. A later analysis assigned V and J genes by comparing TCR nucleotide sequences with IMGT/GENE-DB human TR gene sequences. A later analysis assigned CDR3 sequences and most-parsimonious VDJ recombination scenarios with the TCRdist pipeline. A later analysis defined each TCR beta chain by its CDR3 amino acid sequence plus V-gene family, and excluded reads lacking a unique V-gene family. A later analysis removed roughly 590 highly shared, low-generation-probability nucleotide sequences to deal with suspected cross-contamination and a sequencing artifact. A later analysis calculated a clonal expansion index for each public chain from normalized within-repertoire ranks of inferred template counts. In a later analysis, generation probabilities were computed using a VDJ recombination model fitted to out-of-frame rearrangements, and the results were checked against IGoR. A later analysis scored TCR-TCR, TCR-HLA and TCR-CMV co-occurrence with hypergeometric tests, applying a repertoire-size bias correction to TCR pairs. False discovery rates were estimated in a later analysis by permuting HLA or CMV assignments 20 times. In a later analysis, co-occurring TCRs were grouped using DBSCAN, and TCRdist sequence similarity was added for clustering within HLA-allele-positive subsets. For co-occurrence clustering, repertoires with fewer than 30,000 or more than 120,000 public chains were excluded, along with roughly 5 repertoires with anomalous nucleotide sharing. The clones in this table, taken by TCRdb from immuneACCESS, are in-frame only. Not every clone is retained; where verified, under half of the shortfall comes from an unresolved V gene, and the cause of the rest is unknown. V, J and clone size reflect that table, while D and trimming were determined from the DNA. This sample is represented by some 190,000 clones; about 79% of them were singletons. The ten largest clones add up to about 1.5% of the sample.

The chain employs TRBV11-2 and TRBJ2-7; the D gene is not confidently resolved. The source of this sequence is a man aged 18 to 30 in good health and CMV-seronegative. The sample comprised PBMCs. Read as DNA, the sequence is TGTGCCAGCAGCTTGTTTCTCTACGAGCAGTACTTC. Its translation is CASSLFLYEQYF. Reference TRBV11-2 and TRBJ2-7 proteins supply the regions before and after the CDR3; the full variable domain is: EAGVAQSPRYKIIEKRQSVAFWCNPISGHATLYWYQQILGQGPKLLIQFQNNGVVDDSQLPKDRFSAERLKGVDSTLKIQPAKLEDSAVYLCASSLFLYEQYFGPGTRLTVT.